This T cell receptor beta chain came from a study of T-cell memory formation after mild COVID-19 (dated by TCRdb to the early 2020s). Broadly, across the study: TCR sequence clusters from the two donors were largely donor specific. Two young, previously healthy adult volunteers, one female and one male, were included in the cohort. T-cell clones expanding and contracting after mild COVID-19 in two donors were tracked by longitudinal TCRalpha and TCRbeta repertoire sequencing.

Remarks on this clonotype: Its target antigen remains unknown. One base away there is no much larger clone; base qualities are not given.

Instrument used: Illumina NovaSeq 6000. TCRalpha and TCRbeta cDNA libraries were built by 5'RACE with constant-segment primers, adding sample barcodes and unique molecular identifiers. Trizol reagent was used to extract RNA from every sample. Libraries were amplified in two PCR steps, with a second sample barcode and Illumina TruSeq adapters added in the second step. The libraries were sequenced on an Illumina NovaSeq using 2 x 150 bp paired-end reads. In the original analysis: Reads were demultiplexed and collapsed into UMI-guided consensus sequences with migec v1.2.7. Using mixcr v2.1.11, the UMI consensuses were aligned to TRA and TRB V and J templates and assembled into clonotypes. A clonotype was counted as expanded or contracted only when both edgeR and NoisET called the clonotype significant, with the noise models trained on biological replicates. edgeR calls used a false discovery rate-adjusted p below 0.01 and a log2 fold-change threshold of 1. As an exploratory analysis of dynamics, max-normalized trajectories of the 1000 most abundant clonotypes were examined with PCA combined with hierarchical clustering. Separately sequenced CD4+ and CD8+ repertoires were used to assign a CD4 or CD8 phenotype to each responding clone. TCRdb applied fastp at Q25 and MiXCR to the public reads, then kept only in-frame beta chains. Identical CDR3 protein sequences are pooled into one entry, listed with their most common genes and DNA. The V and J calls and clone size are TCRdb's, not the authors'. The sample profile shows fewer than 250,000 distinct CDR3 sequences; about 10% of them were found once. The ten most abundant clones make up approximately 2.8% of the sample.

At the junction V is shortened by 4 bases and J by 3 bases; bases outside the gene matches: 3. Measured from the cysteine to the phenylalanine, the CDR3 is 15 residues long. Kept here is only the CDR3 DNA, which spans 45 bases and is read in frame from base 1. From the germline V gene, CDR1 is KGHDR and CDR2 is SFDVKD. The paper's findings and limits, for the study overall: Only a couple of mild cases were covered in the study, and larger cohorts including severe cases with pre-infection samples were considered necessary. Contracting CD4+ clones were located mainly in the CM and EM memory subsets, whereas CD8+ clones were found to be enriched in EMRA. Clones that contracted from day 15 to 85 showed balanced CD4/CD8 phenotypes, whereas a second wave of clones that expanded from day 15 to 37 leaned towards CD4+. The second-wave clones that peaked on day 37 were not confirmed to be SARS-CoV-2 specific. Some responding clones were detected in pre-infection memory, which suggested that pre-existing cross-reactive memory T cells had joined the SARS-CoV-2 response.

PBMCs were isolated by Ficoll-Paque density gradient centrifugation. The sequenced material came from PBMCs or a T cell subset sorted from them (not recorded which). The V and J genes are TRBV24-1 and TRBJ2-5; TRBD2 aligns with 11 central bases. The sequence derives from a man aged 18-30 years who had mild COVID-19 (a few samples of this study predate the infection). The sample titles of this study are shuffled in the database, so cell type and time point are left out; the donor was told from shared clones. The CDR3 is CATSEETSGKETQYF. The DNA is TGTGCCACCAGTGAGGAGACTAGCGGGAAAGAGACCCAGTACTTC.